The 10 T cell receptor beta chains listed next were all sequenced from one sample in a study of blood T cell repertoires in COVID-19. Some clones are missing from TCRdb's copy, which holds only in-frame ones; the method was immunoSEQ multiplex PCR. The sample shows hundreds of thousands of clones, about 87% of them seen only once. Sequencing used peripheral blood. The receptor source for this set is a woman in her 30s with COVID-19, enrolled during active disease.

V and J are TRBV19 and TRBJ2-1; D unresolved. The germline V gene has CDR1 LNHDA and CDR2 SQIVND (reference sequence). The V and J ends lost 9 bases and 1 base respectively, with 4 bases between them. The CDR3 sequence is 11 residues long. DNA for the CDR3: TGTGCCAGCCTGTCCTACAATGAGCAGTTCTTC. The encoded protein is CASLSYNEQFF.

The chain has TRBV5-1 and TRBJ1-2, with TRBD1 identical over 7 bases. The CDR3 runs to 13 residues. Trimming removed 4 bases from V and 8 bases from J; junction bases left unmatched: 8. Germline V lookup: CDR1 SGHRS, CDR2 YFSETQ. The CDR3 region is CASSDREAGGYTF. CDR3 DNA sequence: TGCGCCAGCAGCGACAGGGAAGCTGGAGGCTACACCTTC. The whole variable domain, filled in from reference TRBV5-1 and TRBJ1-2, reads KAGVTQTPRYLIKTRGQQVTLSCSPISGHRSVSWYQQTPGQGLQFLFEYFSETQRNKGNFPGRFSGRQFSNSRSEMNVSTLELGDSALYLCASSDREAGGYTFGSGTRLTVV.

The chain recombines TRBV27 with TRBJ2-4, with 8 bases matching TRBD2. In germline, CDR1 is MNHEY, CDR2 SMNVEV (reference sequence). This CDR3 region has 18 residues. The junction had 14 bases not matched to a gene; V was cut back by 6 bases and J by 1 base. CDR3 in amino acids: CASSPATGGPEAKNIQYF. CDR3 DNA: TGTGCCAGCAGCCCCGCGACGGGAGGGCCCGAGGCCAAAAACATTCAGTACTTC.

The V gene is TRBV12-3 or TRBV12-4, the J gene TRBJ1-3; D is ambiguous. Trimming took 1 base from V and 4 from J, leaving 5 bases between them. The CDR3 runs 13 residues. The CDR3 loop reads CASSLGQGNTIYF. CDR3 in DNA: TGTGCCAGCAGTTTAGGGCAAGGAAACACCATATATTTT.

The rearrangement joins TRBV6-5 to TRBJ1-2, with D perhaps TRBD1 (5 bases). V lost 5 bases to trimming and J lost 7 bases, with 17 bases between them. CDR1 is MNHEY and CDR2 is SVGAGI in the germline V gene. CDR3 length: 14 amino acids. Here the CDR3 DNA reads TGTGCCAGCAGTATGATACGGCAGGGAGGTGGCTACACCTTC. Protein: CASSMIRQGGGYTF.

The chain uses TRBV29-1 and TRBJ2-7; D unresolved. V lost 7 bases to trimming and J lost 3 bases, with 10 bases between them. Looked up from germline, CDR1 is SQVTM and CDR2 is ANQGSEA. The CDR3 contains 11 residues. The CDR3 spells CSGPASYEQYV. Written as DNA, the CDR3 is TGCAGCGGGCCGGCTAGCTACGAGCAGTACGTC.

The chain couples TRBV27 to TRBJ1-1, with D perhaps matching TRBD1 (6 bases). Germline lookup yields CDR1 MNHEY and CDR2 SMNVEV (reference sequence). The V end lost 4 bases, the J end lost 5 bases, and 11 bases lay between the germline ends. This CDR3 is built from 13 residues. The CDR3 coding sequence is TGTGCCAGCAGTTACAGGGAAGGGACTGAAGCTTTCTTT. As protein: CASSYREGTEAFF.

The chain combines TRBV11-1 with TRBJ1-6; D is possibly TRBD1 (5 bases). The V end was cut by 5 bases, the J end by 8 bases, with 7 bases between. The germline gives CDR1 SGHAT, CDR2 FQDESV (reference sequence). The CDR3 spans 12 residues. The CDR3 protein is CASSRRDSPLHF. Written as DNA, the CDR3 is TGTGCCAGCAGCCGCAGGGATTCACCCCTCCACTTT.

V is TRBV19 and J is TRBJ1-4, with a tentative D call TRBD1 (6 bases). This CDR3 region has 16 residues. The V and J ends lost 7 bases and 0 bases respectively, with 15 bases between them. From germline, CDR1 is LNHDA and CDR2 SQIVND (reference sequence). As DNA, the CDR3 is TGTGCCAGTAAGGACAGAGAGGCGGCAACTAATGAAAAACTGTTTTTT. It codes for CASKDREAATNEKLFF.

The chain links TRBV19 to TRBJ1-4; 9 bases line up with TRBD1. J was trimmed by 0 bases and V by 7 bases; bases with no gene match: 9. This CDR3 region has 17 residues. Looked up from germline, CDR1 is LNHDA and CDR2 is SQIVND (reference sequence). The CDR3 DNA sequence: TGTGCCAGTACCCGGACAGGGGACCCGGCAACTAATGAAAAACTGTTTTTT. Amino acids: CASTRTGDPATNEKLFF.